Listed below are T cell receptor beta chains from one sample, sequenced in a study of graft-versus-host responses after intestinal transplantation. The data were produced by immunoSEQ multiplex PCR, yet TCRdb's version contains in-frame clones alone and is incomplete. This sample has fewer than 4,500 clones; less than 30% occur once, and the top ten carry around 7.9%. Here the sequenced sample was alloreactive CD4+ T cells from a mixed lymphocyte reaction culture, taken before transplantation. Every receptor here comes from a human patient who was an organ donor for intestinal transplantation. CDR3s include the opening cysteine and the closing phenylalanine or tryptophan. Each record gives: D gene, CDR3 length, V gene, J gene, clone size, CDR3 protein, CDR3 DNA. D genes are given only for firm matches. Size tells how often a clone was seen (once, few, many) or the class of an expanded clone, and some rows leave it out.

>TRBD1|14|TRBV27|TRBJ2-7|-
CASSLEGASYEQYF
TGTGCCAGCAGTTTAGAGGGGGCCTCCTACGAGCAGTACTTC
>-|13|TRBV6-1|TRBJ1-6|-
CASRRDGNSPLHF
TGTGCCAGCAGGCGGGACGGTAATTCACCCCTCCACTTT
>-|14|TRBV7-2|TRBJ1-1|few
CASSLWGWNTEAFF
TGTGCCAGCAGCTTATGGGGCTGGAACACTGAAGCTTTCTTT
>TRBD1|17|TRBV5-4|TRBJ2-7|-
CASSLAPRDRGPYEQYF
TGTGCCAGCAGCTTGGCTCCCCGGGACAGGGGACCCTACGAGCAGTACTTC
>-|16|TRBV5-6|TRBJ1-2|large
CASSLAPGDRNYGYTF
TGTGCCAGCAGCTTGGCCCCCGGGGATCGTAACTATGGCTACACCTTC
>TRBD2|13|TRBV7-2|TRBJ2-5|few
CASSLGLAETQYF
TGTGCCAGCAGCTTAGGACTAGCAGAGACCCAGTACTTC
>-|15|TRBV5-1|TRBJ2-3|few
CASSLRGPSTDTQYF
TGCGCCAGCAGCTTGCGGGGGCCTAGCACAGATACGCAGTATTTT
>-|12|TRBV6-1|TRBJ2-5|large
CASSDQRETQYF
TGTGCCAGCAGTGACCAGAGGGAGACCCAGTACTTC
>-|14|TRBV7-9|TRBJ2-7|few
CASSFYRASLKQYF
TGTGCCAGCAGCTTTTACCGGGCTTCCCTCAAGCAGTACTTC
>-|14|TRBV4-1|TRBJ1-2|few
CASSQDSRGYGYTF
TGCGCCAGCAGCCAAGATAGCAGGGGCTATGGCTACACCTTC
>TRBD1|15|TRBV5-1|TRBJ1-1|-
CASSLAPTGATEAFF
TGCGCCAGCAGCTTGGCTCCTACAGGGGCCACTGAAGCTTTCTTT
>-|16|TRBV28|TRBJ2-7|-
CASSYLEATGFYEQYF
TGTGCCAGCAGTTACCTCGAAGCTACAGGCTTCTACGAGCAGTACTTC
>TRBD1|17|TRBV7-2|TRBJ2-4|medium-sized
CASSLGWDRLAKNIQYF
TGTGCCAGCAGCTTAGGATGGGACAGATTAGCCAAAAACATTCAGTACTTC
>TRBD1|14|TRBV11-2|TRBJ2-7|medium-sized
CASSLGDRAYEQYF
TGTGCCAGCAGCTTAGGGGACAGGGCCTACGAGCAGTACTTC
>-|14|TRBV30|TRBJ1-4|-
CAWNRAGVGEKLFF
TGTGCCTGGAACAGAGCCGGGGTTGGTGAAAAACTGTTTTTT
>-|14|TRBV11-3|TRBJ2-7|-
CASSLSRDGYEQYF
TGTGCCAGCAGCTTATCCCGCGACGGGTACGAGCAGTACTTC
>TRBD1|16|TRBV7-9|TRBJ2-3|medium-sized
CASSLGDRGRADTQYF
TGTGCCAGCAGCTTAGGAGACAGGGGGAGAGCAGATACGCAGTATTTT
>-|13|TRBV6-1|TRBJ1-5|-
CASSQVIDQPQHF
TGTGCCAGCAGTCAAGTCATCGATCAGCCCCAGCATTTT
>-|14|TRBV7-3|TRBJ2-5|-
CASSPTSTQGTQYF
TGTGCCAGCAGCCCTACTAGCACCCAAGGGACCCAGTACTTC
>-|12|TRBV10-3|TRBJ1-1|-
CAISLRDGEAFF
TGTGCCATCAGCCTCCGGGACGGGGAAGCTTTCTTT
>TRBD2|17|TRBV9|TRBJ2-1|few
CASSVGLRGGMYNEQFF
TGTGCCAGCAGCGTAGGGTTGCGGGGGGGCATGTACAATGAGCAGTTCTTC
>TRBD2|13|TRBV5-6|TRBJ2-7|medium-sized
CASSSGTSYEQYF
TGTGCCAGCAGCTCCGGGACTAGCTACGAGCAGTACTTC
>TRBD2|13|TRBV2|TRBJ2-5|few
CASSGTRAETQYF
TGTGCCAGCAGTGGGACTAGGGCAGAGACCCAGTACTTC
>TRBD1|17|TRBV18|TRBJ1-3|-
CASSPLLTGSAGNTIYF
TGTGCCAGCTCACCACTTTTGACAGGGAGTGCTGGAAACACCATATATTTT
>TRBD1|14|TRBV4-3|TRBJ2-7|-
CASSWTGSSYEQYF
TGCGCCAGCAGCTGGACAGGGAGCTCCTACGAGCAGTACTTC
>TRBD1|15|TRBV11-3|TRBJ1-6|-
CASSRTGGYNSPLHF
TGTGCCAGCAGTAGGACAGGGGGCTATAATTCACCCCTCCACTTT
>-|14|TRBV4-3|TRBJ1-1|few
CASSQDYGDTEAFF
TGCGCCAGCAGCCAAGATTACGGGGACACTGAAGCTTTCTTT
>-|14|TRBV7-2|TRBJ2-5|few
CASSLLGDQETQYF
TGTGCCAGCAGCTTACTCGGGGATCAAGAGACCCAGTACTTC
>TRBD2|15|TRBV6-6|TRBJ2-7|-
CASRQPGLADYEQYF
TGTGCCAGCAGACAACCGGGACTAGCGGACTACGAGCAGTACTTC
>-|13|TRBV5-1|TRBJ2-7|few
CASSLDVLHEQYF
TGCGCCAGCAGCTTGGATGTTCTGCACGAGCAGTACTTC
>-|14|TRBV10-3|TRBJ2-3|large
CAISESRGTDTQYF
TGTGCCATCAGTGAGTCAAGGGGTACAGATACGCAGTATTTT
>-|13|TRBV27|TRBJ2-2|-
CASSLLEHRGAVF
TGTGCCAGCAGTTTACTAGAACACCGGGGAGCTGTTTTT
>-|13|TRBV6-6|TRBJ1-2|-
CASSGRAPGGYTF
TGTGCCAGCAGTGGGAGAGCTCCGGGTGGCTACACCTTC
>-|15|TRBV6-5|TRBJ1-1|medium-sized
CASSLSWTWNTEAFF
TGTGCCAGCAGTTTATCCTGGACCTGGAACACTGAAGCTTTCTTT
>-|15|TRBV5-1|TRBJ1-5|-
CASSLIGDSNQPQHF
TGCGCCAGCAGCTTGATAGGAGATAGCAATCAGCCCCAGCATTTT
>-|14|TRBV7-3|TRBJ2-2|-
CASSMGLWDGELFF
TGTGCCAGCAGCATGGGACTTTGGGACGGGGAGCTGTTTTTT